Below are 2 T cell receptor beta chains sequenced from a single sample in a study of radiotherapy plus CTLA-4 blockade in lung cancer. Method: immunoSEQ multiplex PCR; TCRdb's copy keeps in-frame clones and lacks some. The sample includes more than 40,000 clones, 70% to 90% of them seen just once. Sample: peripheral blood, taken from a patient treated with radiotherapy plus ipilimumab. The receptor source for this set is a human donor with non-small cell lung cancer whose response to radiotherapy plus ipilimumab could not be evaluated.

The rearrangement uses TRBV5-6 and TRBJ1-1, with 8 positions matching TRBD1. With 4 bases clipped from V and 4 bases from J, the junction kept 3 bases outside the gene matches. Germline assignment: CDR1 SGHDT and CDR2 YYEEEE. This CDR3 is 13 amino acids long. The DNA for the CDR3 is TGTGCCAGCAGCCACACAGGGGGCACTGAAGCTTTCTTT. Its translation: CASSHTGGTEAFF.

The chain's CDR3 is CASSLVEGSDTQYF. Here the CDR3 DNA reads TGTGCCAGCAGCTTAGTGGAGGGTTCAGATACGCAGTATTTT. The J gene is TRBJ2-3, the V gene TRBV7-9; possible D gene TRBD2, 6 bases. The CDR3 consists of 14 residues. Per germline, CDR1 SEHNR and CDR2 FQNEAQ (reference sequence). V was shortened by 1 base and J by 4 bases, with 9 bases between the two germline ends.